These 23 T cell receptor beta chains originate from one sample sequenced in a study of T-cell memory formation after mild COVID-19. TCRdb re-called the 5' RACE reads through MiXCR, storing one row per CDR3 protein. The repertoire consists of 380,000 or so distinct CDR3 sequences, with 12% to 15% occurring once and the leading ten covering 20% to 25%. Input material: PBMCs or a T cell subset sorted from them (not recorded which). The receptor set was obtained from a man aged 18 to 29 who had mild COVID-19 (a few samples of this study predate the infection). Cell type and time point are not known.

This clonotype occurred a few times. This chain joins TRBV24-1 and TRBJ2-1, with 9 bases matching TRBD1. The CDR3 loop spans 17 amino acids. CDR1 KGHDR and CDR2 SFDVKD come from the germline V gene. V lost 2 bases, J lost 1 base, and 5 bases stayed unmatched. The CDR3 DNA reads TGTGCCACCAGTGATTCCCGGACAGGGGTTTCCTACAATGAGCAGTTCTTC. Translated, it gives CATSDSRTGVSYNEQFF.

This clonotype turned up a few times. The chain recombines TRBV27 with TRBJ1-2; D is ambiguous. V dropped 5 bases and J dropped 4 bases, with 14 bases sitting between them. In germline, CDR1 is MNHEY, CDR2 SMNVEV (reference sequence). There are 14 residues in the CDR3. CDR3 loop: CASSPSPRGYGYTF. CDR3 sequence (DNA): TGTGCCAGCAGTCCGTCTCCACGGGGCTATGGCTACACCTTC.

The chain has TRBV5-4 and TRBJ1-4, with D possibly TRBD1 on 5 matching bases. The CDR3 spans 14 residues. Looked up from germline, CDR1 is SGHNT and CDR2 is YYREEE (reference sequence). V was trimmed by 2 bases and J by 7 bases, leaving 12 bases between them. CDR3 region: CASSLQVAVEKLFF. The CDR3 region has the DNA TGTGCCAGCAGCTTACAGGTGGCGGTTGAAAAACTGTTTTTT.

The V and J genes are TRBV2 and TRBJ1-5; D remains unclear. V dropped 4 bases and J dropped 0 bases, with 10 bases sitting between them. CDR1 and CDR2 (germline): SNHLY, FYNNEI. The CDR3 sequence is 15 residues long. The CDR3 DNA reads TGTGCCAGCAGTGTCGACCGGAATAGCAATCAGCCCCAGCATTTT. Translating gives CASSVDRNSNQPQHF. The complete variable domain, with remaining parts taken from reference TRBV2 and TRBJ1-5, reads EPEVTQTPSHQVTQMGQEVILRCVPISNHLYFYWYRQILGQKVEFLVSFYNNEISEKSEIFDDQFSVERPDGSNFTLKIRSTKLEDSAMYFCASSVDRNSNQPQHFGDGTRLSIL.

The sample holds a few counts of this clonotype. The J gene is TRBJ2-1, the V gene TRBV6-6; 10 bases agree with TRBD2. CDR3 length equals 13 residues. Trimming removed 5 bases from V and 5 bases from J; junction bases left unmatched: 0. Per the germline V gene, CDR1 is MNHNY and CDR2 is SVGAGI (reference sequence). The CDR3 DNA follows: TGTGCCAGCAGTAGCGGGGGGGACAATGAGCAGTTCTTC. It encodes CASSSGGDNEQFF.

There are a few counts of this clonotype. The J gene is TRBJ2-5, the V gene TRBV7-9; 11 nucleotides match TRBD2. The CDR3 length is 17 residues. Germline trimming cut 6 bases from V and 2 bases from J; bases unmatched to any gene: 11. From germline, CDR1 is SEHNR and CDR2 FQNEAQ (reference sequence). This chain's CDR3 is CASRQSRTSGQQETQYF. In DNA, the CDR3 is TGTGCCAGCAGACAGTCACGGACTAGCGGGCAACAAGAGACCCAGTACTTC.

This clonotype has just one count. The chain recombines TRBV11-1 with TRBJ2-7; D is perhaps TRBD1 (5 bases). Per the germline V gene, CDR1 is SGHAT and CDR2 is FQDESV (reference sequence). Deletions cut 5 bases from V and 4 bases from J, with 15 bases between. The CDR3 length is 14 residues. The CDR3 sequence: CASSPLGLAYEQYF. CDR3 sequence (DNA): TGTGCCAGCAGCCCGCTGGGGCTGGCGTACGAGCAGTACTTC. Together with reference TRBV11-1 and TRBJ2-7, the CDR3 gives the full variable domain: EAEVAQSPRYKITEKSQAVAFWCDPISGHATLYWYRQILGQGPELLVQFQDESVVDDSQLPKDRFSAERLKGVDSTLKIQPAELGDSAMYLCASSPLGLAYEQYFGPGTRLTVT.

The rearrangement joins TRBV11-2 to TRBJ2-6; either TRBD1 or TRBD2 may fit D (5 bases each). V dropped 1 base and J dropped 1 base, with 11 bases sitting between them. Germline V lookup: CDR1 SGHAT, CDR2 FQNNGV. The CDR3 length is 17 residues. CDR3 sequence (DNA): TGTGCCAGCAGCTTAGCTCTTGGGGGATCTGGGGCCAACGTCCTGACTTTC. It codes for CASSLALGGSGANVLTF.

Many counts were recorded for this clonotype. The chain links TRBV7-8 to TRBJ1-6; no firm D call. Germline CDR1 is SGHVS and CDR2 is FQNEAQ. Trimming pared 4 bases from V and 13 bases from J, leaving 23 bases between. The CDR3 covers 16 residues. CDR3 nucleotides: TGTGCCAGCAGCTCCCAAAATTACCGGGCAACGGGGCCCCTCCACTTT. Translation gives CASSSQNYRATGPLHF.

The chain is built from TRBV27 and TRBJ2-1; TRBD1 aligns across 8 bases. The CDR3 extends over 16 amino acids. The ends lost 1 base at V and 8 bases at J; junction bases unmatched: 10. Germline V CDR1 and CDR2: MNHEY, SMNVEV (reference sequence). The CDR3 reads CASSLYTSPTGDEQFF. The DNA of the CDR3 is TGTGCCAGCAGTTTATATACCTCCCCGACAGGGGATGAGCAGTTCTTC.

This clonotype occurred a few times. CDR3 region: CASSLPGGGPQHF. DNA for the CDR3: TGTGCCAGCAGCTTACCCGGGGGGGGCCCCCAGCATTTT. The chain links TRBV7-9 to TRBJ1-5, with a weak D call TRBD1 (6 bases). The CDR3 totals 13 residues. The V gene's germline CDR1 is SEHNR and CDR2 FQNEAQ (reference sequence). V gave up 2 bases and J gave up 10 bases, with 12 bases separating them.

The chain is built from TRBV6-6 and TRBJ2-5, with 9 bases lining up with TRBD2. This CDR3 is built from 18 residues. J lost 2 bases, V lost 5 bases, and 15 bases had no gene match. Germline V CDR1 and CDR2: MNHNY, SVGAGI (reference sequence). The CDR3 nucleotides read TGTGCCAGCAGTCCCCTCTGGCGGGGGGGCCTGAAACAAGAGACCCAGTACTTC. It codes for CASSPLWRGGLKQETQYF.

V and J are TRBV12-5 and TRBJ2-1; tentative D call: TRBD2 (5 bases). The CDR3 is made up of 16 amino acids. V gave up 5 bases and J gave up 0 bases, with 14 bases separating them. Per germline, CDR1 LGHNT and CDR2 FRNRAP. The CDR3 region is CASGPGSGPSYNEQFF. CDR3 nucleotide sequence: TGTGCTAGTGGTCCGGGGTCCGGGCCCTCCTACAATGAGCAGTTCTTC. Combining the CDR3 with reference TRBV12-5 and TRBJ2-1 gives the whole variable domain DARVTQTPRHKVTEMGQEVTMRCQPILGHNTVFWYRQTMMQGLELLAYFRNRAPLDDSGMPKDRFSAEMPDATLATLKIQPSEPRDSAVYFCASGPGSGPSYNEQFFGPGTRLTVL.

The V call is TRBV7-2, the J call TRBJ1-1, with a tentative D call TRBD1 (6 bases). Per germline, CDR1 SGHTA and CDR2 FQGNSA. The V and J ends lost 4 bases and 11 bases respectively, with 20 bases between them. The length of the CDR3 is 14 residues. The DNA for the CDR3 is TGTGCCAGCAGCTGGACCACAGGGAGTGGACTGGCTTTCTTT. Its protein is CASSWTTGSGLAFF. The whole variable domain, remainder taken from reference TRBV7-2 and TRBJ1-1, is GAGVSQSPSNKVTEKGKDVELRCDPISGHTALYWYRQSLGQGLEFLIYFQGNSAPDKSGLPSDRFSAERTGGSVSTLTIQRTQQEDSAVYLCASSWTTGSGLAFFGQGTRLTVV.

There are a few counts of this clonotype. V gene TRBV5-1 combines with J gene TRBJ1-1; D gene unclear. CDR1 SGHRS and CDR2 YFSETQ come from the germline V gene. Trimming removed 5 bases at V and 0 bases at J, with 11 bases between. There are 14 residues in the CDR3. CDR3 protein: CASSPSPMNTEAFF. The CDR3 nucleotides are TGCGCCAGCAGTCCCAGTCCCATGAACACTGAAGCTTTCTTT.

This clonotype occurred a few times. The chain carries TRBV3-1 and TRBJ1-2; D ambiguous. The V and J ends lost 1 base and 0 bases respectively, with 9 bases between them. This CDR3 region has 15 residues. The V gene's germline CDR1 is LGHDT and CDR2 YNNKEL (reference sequence). The CDR3: CASSQGLGTNYGYTF. The CDR3 DNA reads as TGTGCCAGCAGCCAAGGGCTGGGTACTAACTATGGCTACACCTTC. The full variable domain, its missing parts supplied by reference TRBV3-1 and TRBJ1-2, is DTAVSQTPKYLVTQMGNDKSIKCEQNLGHDTMYWYKQDSKKFLKIMFSYNNKELIINETVPNRFSPKSPDKAHLNLHINSLELGDSAVYFCASSQGLGTNYGYTFGSGTRLTVV.

This clonotype has a handful of counts. The chain is built from TRBV5-5 and TRBJ2-7; 7 nucleotides line up with TRBD1. This CDR3 is built from 13 residues. Germline trimming cut 3 bases from V and 7 bases from J; bases unmatched to any gene: 7. Germline-derived CDR1 and CDR2 are SGHKS and YYEKEE (reference sequence). This CDR3 reads CASSSGTAREQYF. The CDR3 coding sequence is TGTGCCAGCAGCTCTGGGACAGCCCGGGAGCAGTACTTC.

The rearrangement joins TRBV24-1 to TRBJ2-4; D might be TRBD1 (5 bases). CDR3 length: 15 amino acids. In germline, CDR1 is KGHDR, CDR2 SFDVKD. Trimming shortened V by 9 bases and J by 7 bases, and 21 bases separated the two germline ends. The CDR3 DNA reads as TGTGCCACCCTGAAGGAACAGGCTTATATGAACATTCAGTACTTC. This codes for CATLKEQAYMNIQYF.

This CDR3 reads CATSDFGLGFTDTQYF. CDR3 nucleotide sequence: TGTGCCACCAGTGATTTTGGCCTGGGATTCACAGATACGCAGTATTTT. The gene calls are TRBV24-1 and TRBJ2-3; D unclear. The CDR3 has 16 amino acids. Germline V lookup: CDR1 KGHDR, CDR2 SFDVKD. Trimming took off 1 base at V and 2 bases at J, with 12 bases between the two ends.

The J gene is TRBJ1-6, the V gene TRBV4-1, with D perhaps TRBD1 (6 bases). V lost 1 base and J lost 6, with 10 bases in between. CDR3 size: 15 residues. Germline loops: CDR1 MGHRA, CDR2 YSYEKL. Written as DNA, the CDR3 is TGCGCCAGCAGCCAAGTCGGACAGTTTAATTCACCCCTCCACTTT. Translation gives CASSQVGQFNSPLHF.

This clonotype was picked up a small number of times. This chain connects TRBV5-1 to TRBJ2-1, with 10 bases identical to TRBD1. CDR1 is SGHRS and CDR2 is YFSETQ in the germline V gene. V gave up 1 base and J gave up 6 bases; unmatched junction bases: 7. The CDR3 length is 16 residues. This CDR3 reads CASSLTWDRGTNEQFF. DNA of the CDR3: TGCGCCAGCAGCTTGACCTGGGACAGGGGAACCAATGAGCAGTTCTTC.

This clonotype occurred many times. This chain connects TRBV5-1 to TRBJ2-1, with unresolved D. V shed 0 bases and J shed 6 bases, with 7 bases lying between them. The CDR3 contains 13 residues. Germline CDR1 reads SGHRS; CDR2 reads YFSETQ. CDR3 nucleotide sequence: TGCGCCAGCAGCTTGGCCCGCCTCAATGAGCAGTTCTTC. Its protein is CASSLARLNEQFF.

The table lists this clonotype with a few counts. This chain connects TRBV7-2 to TRBJ1-5; 7 positions agree with TRBD1. J lost 0 bases, V lost 6 bases, and 11 bases had no gene match. Germline V gene lookup returns CDR1 SGHTA and CDR2 FQGNSA. This CDR3 has 17 amino acids. Written as DNA, the CDR3 is TGTGCCAGCAGGGGGGGTGGGACAGTAGATAGCAATCAGCCCCAGCATTTT. This codes for CASRGGGTVDSNQPQHF.